This T cell receptor (beta chain) was sequenced for a study of long-term antiretroviral therapy in people with HIV. The immunoSEQ assay was v3.0, run at survey level. Using immunoSEQ multiplex PCR, the repertoire was profiled, and TCRdb retains in-frame clones only, with some absent. The sample lists tens of thousands of clones, approximately 87% seen once, with under 4.5% in the top ten. The CDR3 sequence is 14 residues long. In germline, CDR1 is SGHTA, CDR2 FQGTGA. Trimming stripped 5 bases from V and 1 base from J, with 8 bases between. With respect to this clone: Antigen unknown.

The study's findings and limits: Controls exceeded HIV repertoires in CDR3 length range.

V and J are TRBV7-3 and TRBJ2-2, with D unresolved. The TCR comes from a woman aged 45-59 years with HIV. The specimen comprised unsorted PBMCs, sampled 1.2 years after starting antiretroviral therapy. CDR3: CASSPPGNTGELFF. The DNA for the CDR3 is TGTGCCAGCAGCCCCCCGGGGAACACCGGGGAGCTGTTTTTT.